These 7 T cell receptor beta chains originate from one sample sequenced in a study of CD8+ T cells in alopecia areata. Scientists pooled cutaneous lymph node cells and sorted them on CD4, CD8alpha, NKG2D, NKG2ACE and other markers. RNA was extracted and reverse transcribed into cDNA as the sequencing template. Method: immunoSEQ multiplex PCR; TCRdb's copy keeps in-frame clones and lacks some. The sample yields more than 250,000 clones, without any singletons. Sequenced material: CD4+ T cells sorted from a lymph node. Receptors were obtained from a C3H/HeJ mouse with alopecia areata. This strain has MHC haplotype H2-k.

With respect to this clone: Each gene name is a mouse one. The CDR3 end falls 4 residues outside the read, so it is completed with the germline J gene. The chain employs TRBV19 and TRBJ2-3; D gene unclear. Germline V CDR1 and CDR2: FNHDT, SITEND (reference sequence). V gave up 3 bases and J gave up 1 base, with 15 bases separating them. The CDR3 runs 16 residues. The CDR3 bases that were read are TGTGCCAGCAGTACCCGGAGGGTGGTGGGTGCAGAA. This codes for CASSTRRVVGAE. The CDR3 in its entirety is CASSTRRVVGAETLYF. Using reference TRBV19 and TRBJ2-3 for the parts outside the CDR3, the full variable domain is GGIITQTPKFLIGQEGQKLTLKCQQNFNHDTMYWYRQDSGKGLRLIYYSITENDLQKGDLSEGYDASREKKSSFSLTVTSAQKNEMAVFLCASSTRRVVGAETLYFGSGTRLTVL.

As for this clone: Gene names follow the mouse nomenclature. The read halts 4 residues ahead of the CDR3 end, with the missing end drawn from the germline J gene. The sample carries other DNA sequences with the same CDR3. The chain is built from TRBV14 and TRBJ1-2; 8 positions agree with TRBD1. This CDR3 comprises 14 residues. Germline values: CDR1 SGHDT, CDR2 FRDEAV. This CDR3 is CASSPGQGGSDYTF. CDR3 DNA, as far as it was read: TGTGCCAGCAGTCCCGGACAGGGAGGGTCC. Full variable domain (outside the CDR3, taken from reference TRBV14 and TRBJ1-2): EAGVTQSPRYAVLQEGQAVSFWCDPISGHDTLYWYQQPRDQGPQLLVYFRDEAVIDNSQLPSDRFSAVRPKGTNSTLKIQSAKQGDTATYLCASSPGQGGSDYTFGSGTRLLVI.

In regard to this clone: The gene symbols are mouse symbols. The CDR3 extends 4 residues past the end of the read, so its final part is completed from the germline J gene. Other DNA sequences in the same sample also yield this CDR3. The chain employs TRBV5 and TRBJ2-5, with D possibly matching TRBD2 (6 bases). Trimming took 4 bases from V and 2 from J, leaving 10 bases between them. Germline CDR1 reads LGHNA; CDR2 reads YNLKQL (reference sequence). This CDR3 has 14 amino acids. CDR3 sequence: CASSPTGIQDTQYF. The sequenced CDR3 bases are TGTGCCAGCAGCCCCACTGGGATCCAAGAC.

Points on this clone: The gene names given are mouse names. The read gets to within 4 residues of the CDR3 end, and the germline J gene fills in the rest. The chain joins TRBV13-1 to TRBJ1-1; TRBD1 agrees at 8 bases. CDR3 size: 15 residues. V shed 1 base, J shed 4 bases, and the junction held 6 bases outside the gene matches. Germline V gene sequence: CDR1 NSHNY, CDR2 SYGAGN. The CDR3 is CASSDPGGAGTEVFF. Incomplete CDR3 DNA: TGTGCCAGCAGTGATCCAGGGGGCGCCGGCACA.

In the case of this clone: The gene names here belong to mouse. The DNA ends 4 residues before the CDR3 does, and the rest of the CDR3 is filled in from the germline J gene. This CDR3 is also generated by other DNA sequences in the sample. The chain couples TRBV5 to TRBJ1-1, with 8 bases identical to TRBD1. This CDR3 has 14 residues. CDR1 and CDR2 (germline): LGHNA, YNLKQL (reference sequence). The ends lost 3 bases at V and 1 base at J; junction bases unmatched: 1. This chain's CDR3 is CASSQGTGNTEVFF. CDR3 DNA (partial): TGTGCCAGCAGCCAGGGGACAGGGAACACA.

This clone showed up just a few times. Gene names and germline match the mouse. The sequenced fragment ends 4 residues before the CDR3 boundary, so the rest is inferred from the germline J gene. V and J are TRBV13-3 and TRBJ2-7; 9 bases fit TRBD2. Germline CDR1 NNHDY, CDR2 SYVADS. CDR3 length: 16 residues. V lost 2 bases and J lost 2; bases outside the gene matches: 8. CDR3 protein: CASSEFTGGSTYEQYF. The sequenced CDR3 bases are TGTGCCAGCAGTGAATTTACTGGGGGGTCAACCTAT.

At least ten counts were recorded for this clone. Germline and genes: mouse. With the read ending 4 residues before the CDR3 end, the germline J gene is used to fill in that end. The chain carries TRBV14 and TRBJ2-3; 8 bases are a match to TRBD2. CDR3 length: 13 amino acids. Germline V gene lookup returns CDR1 SGHDT and CDR2 FRDEAV. The V and J ends lost 6 bases and 3 bases, in that order; junction bases with no gene match: 3. The CDR3 loop is CASTWGVAETLYF. CDR3 DNA, as far as it was read: TGTGCCAGCACCTGGGGGGTGGCAGAA.